The 22 T cell receptor beta chains below were found in one sample sequenced in a study of identical twins. TCRdb analysed the 5' RACE reads with MiXCR anew, one entry per CDR3 protein. This repertoire shows a few hundred thousand distinct CDR3 sequences, 6.5% found once; its top ten account for roughly 15%. These data were also reused for a study on T cells expressing NK-cell markers.

Sequences were obtained from CD8+ T cells sorted from blood. The receptors come from a woman aged 18-29 years in good health.

Ten or more counts support this clonotype. The chain employs TRBV11-2 and TRBJ2-2; D may match TRBD1 or TRBD2 (5 bases each). The V end lost 5 bases, the J end lost 0 bases, and 7 bases lay between the germline ends. The CDR3 contains 14 residues. Germline V gives CDR1 SGHAT, CDR2 FQNNGV. CDR3 sequence: CASSQGPNTGELFF. CDR3 nucleotide sequence: TGTGCCAGCAGCCAGGGACCGAACACCGGGGAGCTGTTTTTT.

This clonotype was seen at least ten times. Germline is not matched at one junction end, which may reflect a read error. This chain links TRBV7-7 with TRBJ2-5, with D possibly being TRBD2 (6 bases). The CDR3 extends over 16 amino acids. Per the germline V gene, CDR1 is SSHAT and CDR2 is FNYEAQ (reference sequence). CDR3 amino acids: CASSLAASGQKETQYF. The CDR3 DNA sequence: TGTGCTAGCAGCTTAGCGGCCTCGGGGCAGAAAGAGACCCAGTACTTC.

There are many counts of this clonotype. The chain recombines TRBV12-3 or TRBV12-4 with TRBJ2-7; D is undetermined. V lost 2 bases and J 6 bases, leaving 14 bases between the germline ends. The CDR3 extends over 14 amino acids. As DNA, the CDR3 is TGTGCCAGCAGTTTAAATGTCTCCCCTTTCGAGCAGTACTTC. This encodes CASSLNVSPFEQYF.

The table lists this clonotype with a few counts. The rearrangement uses TRBV4-1 and TRBJ1-6; D gene ambiguous. V lost 6 bases and J 7 bases, leaving 7 bases between the germline ends. The germline V gene encodes CDR1 MGHRA and CDR2 YSYEKL. CDR3 size: 12 residues. In DNA, the CDR3 is TGCGCCAGCAGGGGTTTGAATTCACCCCTCCACTTT. As protein: CASRGLNSPLHF.

The chain has TRBV20-1 and TRBJ2-3; D gene ambiguous. The CDR3 runs to 13 residues. The germline V and J ends were trimmed by 2 bases and 2 bases, with 8 bases remaining between them. Germline assignment: CDR1 DFQATT and CDR2 SNEGSKA (reference sequence). In nucleotides, the CDR3 is TGCAGTGCTAGACTGAGATACACAGATACGCAGTATTTT. Residues: CSARLRYTDTQYF.

The chain uses TRBV7-8 and TRBJ1-1, with D unclear. The V gene's germline CDR1 is SGHVS and CDR2 FQNEAQ. This CDR3 has 11 amino acids. V was clipped by 8 bases and J by 6 bases, with 10 bases between them. The chain's CDR3 is CASAASAEAFF. For the CDR3, the DNA is TGTGCCAGCGCGGCGTCTGCTGAAGCTTTCTTT.

This clonotype was recorded at least ten times. J is TRBJ2-1 and V is TRBV7-9, with D possibly matching TRBD2 (6 bases). This CDR3 has 16 residues. In germline, CDR1 is SEHNR, CDR2 FQNEAQ (reference sequence). V was pared by 5 bases and J by 0 bases, with 14 bases between. CDR3 sequence: CASSPWDSISYNEQFF. The CDR3 nucleotides read TGTGCCAGCAGCCCCTGGGACTCGATCTCCTACAATGAGCAGTTCTTC.

The rearrangement joins TRBV11-2 to TRBJ2-5, with 12 bases matching TRBD2. The length of the CDR3 is 21 residues. CDR1 is SGHAT, CDR2 FQNNGV, per germline. J gave up 6 bases and V 3 bases, and 23 bases lay outside the gene matches. As DNA, the CDR3 is TGTGCCAGCAGCTTTCTAGAGGGACAGGGCGAACTAGCGGGAGGTCGGAAGACCCAGTACTTC. Translation: CASSFLEGQGELAGGRKTQYF.

This clonotype was recorded a few times. The chain's CDR3 is CASSSPGTLEQFF. The DNA of the CDR3 is TGTGCCAGCAGCTCTCCGGGGACTCTTGAGCAGTTCTTC. This chain links TRBV7-2 with TRBJ2-1, with a tentative D call TRBD2 (6 bases). Germline loops: CDR1 SGHTA, CDR2 FQGNSA. This CDR3 region has 13 residues. Trimming removed 4 bases from V and 9 bases from J, with 13 bases in between.

The chain combines TRBV7-9 with TRBJ2-6, with TRBD1 matching over 9 bases. V shed 3 bases, J shed 4 bases, and the junction held 4 bases outside the gene matches. Germline assignment: CDR1 SEHNR and CDR2 FQNEAQ (reference sequence). The CDR3 is 16 residues long. DNA of the CDR3: TGTGCCAGCAGCTTGGGACAGGGAGGGGGGGCCAACGTCCTGACTTTC. It translates to CASSLGQGGGANVLTF.

A few counts support this clonotype. The J gene is TRBJ2-1, the V gene TRBV27; 8 nucleotides agree with TRBD2. The CDR3 runs 15 residues. V was pared by 4 bases and J by 4 bases, with 6 bases of the junction left unmatched. Per the germline V gene, CDR1 is MNHEY and CDR2 is SMNVEV (reference sequence). The CDR3 nucleotides read TGTGCCAGCAGTTCACAGACTAGCGTTTACAATGAGCAGTTCTTC. It is translated as CASSSQTSVYNEQFF.

The gene calls are TRBV10-2 and TRBJ2-5; no firm D call. This CDR3 has 13 residues. In germline, CDR1 is WSHSY, CDR2 SAAADI. V was pared by 7 bases and J by 6 bases, with 15 bases between. CDR3 in amino acids: CASTLTRSQTQYF. DNA for the CDR3: TGCGCCAGCACTTTGACGAGGTCTCAGACCCAGTACTTC.

The chain couples TRBV9 to TRBJ1-2, with D tentatively TRBD1 (6 bases). V was cut by 0 bases and J by 0 bases, with 6 bases left in between. Germline V gene sequence: CDR1 SGDLS, CDR2 YYNGEE. The length of the CDR3 is 14 residues. The CDR3 loop reads CASSVAGANYGYTF. CDR3 DNA sequence: TGTGCCAGCAGCGTAGCAGGGGCTAACTATGGCTACACCTTC.

This clonotype was counted ten times or more. This chain uses TRBV6-2 or TRBV6-3 with TRBJ2-7; D uncertain. V was clipped by 5 bases and J by 0 bases, with 11 bases between them. This CDR3 has 14 amino acids. Germline CDR1 is MNHEY and CDR2 is SVGEGT. CDR3 protein: CASSRAPHSYEQYF. The CDR3 region has the DNA TGTGCCAGCAGTCGTGCCCCTCACTCCTACGAGCAGTACTTC.

This clonotype was counted many times. The rearrangement uses TRBV28 and TRBJ1-5; no definite D call. Per germline, CDR1 MDHEN and CDR2 SYDVKM. The V end lost 3 bases, the J end lost 5 bases, and 8 bases lay between the germline ends. The CDR3 is 13 amino acids. CDR3 DNA: TGTGCCAGCAGTTTGTTGGCCTATCAGCCCCAGCATTTT. As protein: CASSLLAYQPQHF.

This chain joins TRBV11-2 and TRBJ1-1; possible D gene TRBD1, 6 bases. With 5 bases removed from V and 3 bases from J, the gap between germline ends came to 7 bases. The germline V gene has CDR1 SGHAT and CDR2 FQNNGV. There are 12 residues in the CDR3. The CDR3 region has the DNA TGTGCCAGCAGCACAGGGTACACTGAAGCTTTCTTT. Encoded protein: CASSTGYTEAFF. Based on the CDR3 plus reference TRBV11-2 and TRBJ1-1, the full variable domain is EAGVAQSPRYKIIEKRQSVAFWCNPISGHATLYWYQQILGQGPKLLIQFQNNGVVDDSQLPKDRFSAERLKGVDSTLKIQPAKLEDSAVYLCASSTGYTEAFFGQGTRLTVV.

The chain employs TRBV5-6 and TRBJ2-3; 11 positions agree with TRBD1. Germline-derived CDR1 and CDR2 are SGHDT and YYEEEE. The CDR3 totals 16 residues. V shed 3 bases, J shed 3 bases, and the junction held 6 bases outside the gene matches. The CDR3 DNA follows: TGTGCCAGCAGCTGGACAGGGGGCGACGAAACAGATACGCAGTATTTT. Translation: CASSWTGGDETDTQYF.

This clonotype was seen at least ten times. The chain recombines TRBV5-1 with TRBJ2-7, with D possibly being TRBD1 or TRBD2 (6 bases each). The CDR3 length is 13 residues. Germline CDR1 SGHRS, CDR2 YFSETQ. Trimming took 8 bases from V and 2 from J, leaving 14 bases between them. The CDR3 is CASYPGDTYEQYF. CDR3 nucleotides: TGCGCCAGTTATCCGGGGGACACCTACGAGCAGTACTTC.

This rearrangement joins TRBV29-1 to TRBJ2-1, with D unclear. Trimming removed 1 base from V and 9 bases from J, with 7 bases in between. CDR1 and CDR2 from the germline V gene are SQVTM and ANQGSEA. The CDR3 has 11 amino acids. The CDR3, as DNA: TGCAGCGTTGAAGGGGCCGGTGAGCAGTTCTTC. It specifies CSVEGAGEQFF.

This clonotype was seen repeatedly, ten times or more. The V call is TRBV9, the J call TRBJ2-3; 7 bases map to TRBD2. V dropped 7 bases and J dropped 1; count of bases not matched to a gene: 9. CDR1 and CDR2 from the germline V gene are SGDLS and YYNGEE. This CDR3 is 15 amino acids long. CDR3 protein: CASGGGDPGTDTQYF. CDR3 sequence (DNA): TGTGCCAGCGGGGGGGGGGACCCAGGCACAGATACGCAGTATTTT.

The V and J genes are TRBV15 and TRBJ2-1; no definite D call. In germline, CDR1 is LNHNV, CDR2 YYDKDF (reference sequence). The CDR3 consists of 15 residues. Trimming shortened V by 0 bases and J by 6 bases, and 12 bases separated the two germline ends. DNA for the CDR3: TGTGCCACCAGCAGAGATAGGAGTTCGGCCAATGAGCAGTTCTTC. Translation: CATSRDRSSANEQFF. Together with reference TRBV15 and TRBJ2-1, the CDR3 gives the full variable domain: DAMVIQNPRYQVTQFGKPVTLSCSQTLNHNVMYWYQQKSSQAPKLLFHYYDKDFNNEADTPDNFQSRRPNTSFCFLDIRSPGLGDTAMYLCATSRDRSSANEQFFGPGTRLTVL.

This clonotype was detected ten times or more. The chain joins TRBV5-1 to TRBJ2-7; D gene unclear. Between the trimmed V and J ends, which lost 0 bases and 2 bases, there was a span of 18 bases. The CDR3 has 17 residues. Germline V gene lookup returns CDR1 SGHRS and CDR2 YFSETQ. The CDR3 DNA follows: TGCGCCAGCAGCTTGGCCGCATGCACGTTTGGAGCCTACGAGCAGTACTTC. Its translation: CASSLAACTFGAYEQYF.